Sequencing of this T cell receptor beta chain was carried out in a study of T cells in Graves' hyperthyroidism and ophthalmopathy. Whole-study context: Before any treatment, at initial diagnosis, peripheral blood was collected.

This clonotype was detected only a few times. The TCR beta CDR3 regions underwent amplification using RNA transcripts as the source. In the first-round RT-PCR of the TCR CDR3, the HTBI primer set was used. TCRdb re-called the multiplex PCR reads with MiXCR, one entry per CDR3 protein. The sample contains about 610,000 distinct CDR3 sequences, 16% of which appear only once. The clonotype was recovered from a woman aged 40 to 49 with Graves' ophthalmopathy. The sequenced material came from blood.

The CDR3 DNA follows: TGCAGCACGCGACAGGGTCAGGGCAATGGCTACACCTTC. It encodes CSTRQGQGNGYTF. This chain links TRBV29-1 with TRBJ1-2; 7 bases align to TRBD1. V was pared by 8 bases and J by 6 bases, with 12 bases of the junction left unmatched. The germline V gene has CDR1 SQVTM and CDR2 ANQGSEA. This CDR3 has 13 residues.